Presented here are 2 T cell receptor beta chains from one specimen sequenced in a study of monozygotic twins with inflammatory bowel disease (dated by TCRdb to the late 2010s). Libraries were prepared through 5' RACE. The sequencer was an Illumina HiSeq 2500. TCRdb reprocessed the raw reads; every CDR3 protein sequence is a single record, and DNA is not supplied. The sample table holds some 450,000 distinct CDR3 sequences. Roughly 2.3% of the sample is held by the ten biggest clonotypes. Sample: blood. These receptors all stem from a human donor with ulcerative colitis or Crohn's disease, or a healthy co-twin of an affected twin (not recorded which).

The V gene is TRBV5-5, the J gene TRBJ1-5. CDR3 size: 16 residues. Germline V gene sequence: CDR1 SGHKS, CDR2 YYEKEE (reference sequence). This CDR3 reads CASSPGTFGSNQPQHF.

This chain links TRBV4-1 with TRBJ2-7; TCRdb's D gene call, TRBD1, goes unchecked for lack of DNA. Germline V gives CDR1 MGHRA, CDR2 YSYEKL. This CDR3 has 17 residues. The CDR3 sequence is CASSQVDRPFRSYEQYF.